This is a list of T cell receptor beta chains from one sample in a study of blood T cell repertoires in COVID-19. Sequenced by immunoSEQ multiplex PCR; TCRdb stores in-frame clones only, minus some. The sample gives under 250,000 clones, 75% to 85% of which show up once; about 4.3% is in the top ten. Material: PBMCs or T cells enriched from blood (not recorded which). Receptors were obtained from a young man with acute COVID-19. Each CDR3 is given with its conserved first and last residue. D genes are given only for firm matches. Not every row has a clone size; where given, it reads once, few, many or a size class.

d_call	clone_size	j_call	v_call	cdr3_aa	cdr3_nt
-	-	TRBJ1-6	TRBV2	CASCPGQGNSPLHF	TGTGCCAGCTGCCCCGGGCAGGGGAATTCACCCCTCCACTTT
-	-	TRBJ1-2	TRBV28	CASSTSGQFNYGYTF	TGTGCCAGCAGTACCAGCGGACAGTTCAACTATGGCTACACCTTC
-	-	TRBJ2-2	TRBV11-3	CATSEGPNTGELFF	TGTGCCACCAGTGAGGGCCCGAACACCGGGGAGCTGTTTTTT
TRBD2	-	TRBJ2-7	TRBV11-2	CASSLILAGAQQYF	TGTGCCAGCAGCTTAATTCTAGCGGGGGCTCAGCAGTACTTC
-	once	TRBJ1-2	TRBV10-1	CASSESIGRVTGYTF	TGCGCCAGCAGTGAGTCGATAGGCAGGGTGACCGGCTACACCTTC
TRBD2	-	TRBJ2-3	TRBV6-1	CASSEFGPGLARADTQYF	TGTGCCAGCAGTGAATTTGGTCCGGGACTAGCTAGGGCAGATACGCAGTATTTT
-	-	TRBJ1-1	TRBV10-3	CAISESEGAYTEAFF	TGTGCCATCAGTGAGTCGGAGGGCGCGTACACTGAAGCTTTCTTT
-	once	TRBJ1-5	TRBV6-5	CASMVIAGADQPQHF	TGTGCCAGCATGGTGATCGCGGGGGCGGATCAGCCCCAGCATTTT
-	once	TRBJ2-7	TRBV9	CASSPRGSSYEQYF	TGTGCCAGCAGCCCTAGGGGGAGCTCCTACGAGCAGTACTTC
-	-	TRBJ1-1	TRBV5-6	CASSLQDRTNTEAFF	TGTGCCAGCAGCCTTCAAGACAGGACGAACACTGAAGCTTTCTTT
TRBD1	-	TRBJ1-4	TRBV27	CASSQQGAREKLFF	TGTGCCAGCAGTCAACAGGGGGCGCGGGAAAAACTGTTTTTT
-	-	TRBJ2-3	TRBV7-2	CASSFRDTQYF	TGTGCCAGCAGCTTTCGTGATACGCAGTATTTT
TRBD1	-	TRBJ2-1	TRBV6-6	CASSYSGQGNNEQFF	TGTGCCAGCAGTTACTCGGGACAGGGAAACAATGAGCAGTTCTTC
TRBD1	once	TRBJ1-3	TRBV2	CASSGDRVTGNTIYF	TGTGCCAGCAGTGGGGACAGGGTTACTGGAAACACCATATATTTT
-	-	TRBJ2-7	TRBV9	CASSGGRGGLLGEQYF	TGTGCCAGCAGCGGGGGAAGAGGGGGTCTACTGGGCGAGCAGTACTTC
-	-	TRBJ1-5	TRBV19	CASSIRGAFNQPQHF	TGTGCCAGTAGTATCCGGGGGGCGTTCAATCAGCCCCAGCATTTT
TRBD1	-	TRBJ1-2	TRBV5-1	CASSLGQGRGYGYTF	TGCGCCAGCAGCCTTGGACAGGGGAGGGGCTATGGCTACACCTTC
-	-	TRBJ2-1	TRBV5-1	CASSFDQGRGEQFF	TGCGCCAGCAGCTTTGATCAGGGGCGCGGGGAGCAGTTCTTC
-	-	TRBJ2-5	TRBV20-1	CSALTRETQYF	TGCAGTGCCCTTACTAGGGAGACCCAGTACTTC
-	-	TRBJ1-6	TRBV7-9	CASSFNNSPLHF	TGTGCCAGCAGTTTTAATAATTCACCCCTCCACTTT
-	-	TRBJ1-1	TRBV7-9	CASSSRQSHEAFF	TGTGCCAGCAGCTCAAGACAATCCCATGAAGCTTTCTTT
TRBD1	once	TRBJ2-7	TRBV28	CASSTPGTGSFEQYF	TGTGCCAGCAGTACTCCCGGGACAGGGAGTTTCGAGCAGTACTTC
-	-	TRBJ2-7	TRBV28	CASSLSDRVYEQYF	TGTGCCAGCAGTTTAAGTGACAGAGTTTACGAGCAGTACTTC
TRBD2	-	TRBJ2-7	TRBV5-1	CASSLLSGASYEQYF	TGCGCCAGCAGCTTGTTAAGCGGGGCCTCCTACGAGCAGTACTTC
-	-	TRBJ1-1	TRBV29-1	CSAGEAAGTEAFF	TGCAGCGCGGGGGAGGCAGCGGGCACTGAAGCTTTCTTT
TRBD2	-	TRBJ2-3	TRBV9	CASTSGGSTDTQYF	TGTGCCAGCACCTCGGGGGGGAGCACAGATACGCAGTATTTT
-	-	TRBJ2-1	TRBV5-4	CASSLVGGGDEQFF	TGTGCCAGCAGCTTGGTAGGGGGGGGCGATGAGCAGTTCTTC
TRBD1	-	TRBJ1-6	TRBV9	CASSVLQSGTGNSPLHF	TGTGCCAGCAGCGTACTGCAATCCGGGACAGGGAATTCACCCCTCCACTTT
-	-	TRBJ1-6	TRBV21-1	CASSSRGTGSPLHF	TGTGCCAGCAGCTCTCGAGGGACAGGTTCACCCCTCCACTTT
TRBD2	-	TRBJ2-5	TRBV9	CASSVGLAGGLPETQYF	TGTGCCAGCAGCGTGGGGCTAGCGGGGGGGCTCCCAGAGACCCAGTACTTC
-	-	TRBJ1-4	TRBV28	CASSLGGPNEKLFF	TGTGCCAGCAGTTTAGGAGGGCCGAATGAAAAACTGTTTTTT
-	-	TRBJ2-3	TRBV10-1	CASSGVSLRVIDTQYF	TGCGCCAGCAGTGGTGTATCCCTCCGGGTGATAGATACGCAGTATTTT